One sample yielded the 9 T cell receptor beta chains listed below, sequenced in a study of OX40 agonist ivuxolimab in advanced cancers. Some clones are missing from TCRdb's copy, which holds only in-frame ones; the method was immunoSEQ multiplex PCR. This sample has 35,000 to 55,000 clones; 70% to 90% occur once, and the top ten carry about 13%. The specimen was CD4+ or CD8+ T cells sorted from blood, collected in a trial of the OX40 agonist ivuxolimab. The origin of the receptors is an adult with an advanced solid tumor such as melanoma, head and neck, liver or kidney cancer.

V gene TRBV14 combines with J gene TRBJ2-7; 9 bases map to TRBD1. The CDR3 sequence is 15 residues long. V lost 3 bases, J lost 4 bases, and 7 bases stayed unmatched. Germline V lookup: CDR1 SGHDN, CDR2 FVKESK. The CDR3 protein is CASSHGQGKGYEQYF. The CDR3 DNA reads as TGTGCCAGCAGCCATGGACAGGGGAAGGGTTACGAGCAGTACTTC. Variable domain in full (rest from reference TRBV14 and TRBJ2-7): EAGVTQFPSHSVIEKGQTVTLRCDPISGHDNLYWYRRVMGKEIKFLLHFVKESKQDESGMPNNRFLAERTGGTYSTLKVQPAELEDSGVYFCASSHGQGKGYEQYFGPGTRLTVT.

The chain combines TRBV5-1 with TRBJ1-4, with D perhaps matching TRBD1 (6 bases). The CDR3 sequence is 19 residues long. The V gene lost 2 bases and the J gene lost 7 bases, with 27 bases spanning the gap. Germline V lookup: CDR1 SGHRS, CDR2 YFSETQ. The CDR3 DNA is TGCGCCAGCAGCTTCGGGAGGGGGGGCAGCCCCCGTAGAGGTGAAAAACTGTTTTTT. Encoded protein: CASSFGRGGSPRRGEKLFF.

The chain has TRBV7-9 and TRBJ1-2; 8 nucleotides align to TRBD1. The J segment lost 7 bases and the V segment lost 4 bases, leaving 5 bases of the junction unmatched. This CDR3 has 13 residues. Germline assignment: CDR1 SEHNR and CDR2 FQNEAQ (reference sequence). The chain's CDR3 is CASSSGRGLGYTF. CDR3 sequence (DNA): TGTGCCAGCAGCTCCGGCAGGGGGCTTGGCTACACCTTC.

V is TRBV2 and J is TRBJ1-5; 7 bases are shared with TRBD1. J gave up 7 bases and V 5 bases, and 5 bases lay outside the gene matches. CDR3 size: 13 residues. Germline-derived CDR1 and CDR2 are SNHLY and FYNNEI. The CDR3 coding sequence is TGTGCCAGCAGTTACACAGGGGAACAGCCCCAGCATTTT. Amino acids: CASSYTGEQPQHF.

The gene calls are TRBV18 and TRBJ1-3; D is uncertain. The CDR3 is 17 amino acids. The V end was cut by 1 base, the J end by 0 bases, with 13 bases between. The V gene's germline CDR1 is KGHSH and CDR2 LQKENI. The CDR3 loop is CASSPLDAASSGNTIYF. The CDR3 DNA reads as TGTGCCAGCTCACCACTTGATGCGGCAAGCTCTGGAAACACCATATATTTT.

The chain combines TRBV5-4 with TRBJ1-2; TRBD1 matches 10 bases. The CDR3 is made up of 14 amino acids. Germline CDR1 SGHNT, CDR2 YYREEE (reference sequence). J lost 2 bases, V lost 4 bases, and 2 bases had no gene match. CDR3 protein: CASSGGQGNYGYTF. The CDR3 DNA sequence: TGTGCCAGCAGCGGGGGACAGGGGAACTATGGCTACACCTTC.

This chain joins TRBV5-8 and TRBJ2-3; 8 nucleotides match TRBD1. Trimming cost V 6 bases and J 1 base; bases outside gene matches: 4. The germline V gene has CDR1 SGHTS and CDR2 YDEGEE. The CDR3 is made up of 14 amino acids. In DNA form, the CDR3 reads TGTGCCAGCAAATCCAGGGGGCGCACAGATACGCAGTATTTT. Its protein is CASKSRGRTDTQYF.

The chain uses TRBV11-1 and TRBJ2-7, with 11 nucleotides matching TRBD2. CDR3 length: 15 residues. The ends lost 6 bases at V and 2 bases at J; junction bases unmatched: 6. CDR1 SGHAT and CDR2 FQDESV come from the germline V gene (reference sequence). For the CDR3, the DNA is TGTGCCAGCAGTCCACTAGCGGGAGAGGCCTACGAGCAGTACTTC. It encodes CASSPLAGEAYEQYF.

This clone was counted once. This chain uses TRBV6-4 with TRBJ2-3, with 8 bases that match TRBD2. J gave up 3 bases and V 6 bases, and 8 bases lay outside the gene matches. The CDR3 has 15 amino acids. Germline loops: CDR1 MRHNA, CDR2 SNTAGT. The CDR3 is CASSPGGGRTDTQYF. DNA for the CDR3: TGTGCCAGCAGCCCGGGGGGGGGAAGGACAGATACGCAGTATTTT.